Listed here is a single T cell receptor (beta chain). The data derive from a study of blood T cell repertoires in COVID-19. As for the study in general: Spain, Italy and the United States supplied samples that represented acute and convalescent COVID-19. T cells, B-cell-depleted T cells, or PBMCs supplied cDNA or gDNA.

Authors' analysis steps: Nucleated cell counts were estimated from reference gene primer amplification. Assay: immunoSEQ multiplex PCR; the TCRdb copy retains only in-frame clones and omits some. Clone size and the V and J calls come from that table; the DNA yielded D and trimming. The repertoire holds over 200,000 clones, with roughly nine tenths as singletons. Germline V gene data show CDR1 as KGHDR and CDR2 as SFDVKD. CDR3 length: 19 amino acids. The V segment lost 3 bases and the J segment 0 bases; nucleotides outside the gene matches: 10. The TCR comes from a man aged 60 to 75 who had recovered from COVID-19. Material for sequencing was peripheral blood. The rearrangement links TRBV24-1 to TRBJ2-3, with 11 bases fitting TRBD2. CDR3 DNA sequence: TGTGCCACCAGTGATCCAATTAGCGGGAGGGGATTCAGCACAGATACGCAGTATTTT. It codes for CATSDPISGRGFSTDTQYF.